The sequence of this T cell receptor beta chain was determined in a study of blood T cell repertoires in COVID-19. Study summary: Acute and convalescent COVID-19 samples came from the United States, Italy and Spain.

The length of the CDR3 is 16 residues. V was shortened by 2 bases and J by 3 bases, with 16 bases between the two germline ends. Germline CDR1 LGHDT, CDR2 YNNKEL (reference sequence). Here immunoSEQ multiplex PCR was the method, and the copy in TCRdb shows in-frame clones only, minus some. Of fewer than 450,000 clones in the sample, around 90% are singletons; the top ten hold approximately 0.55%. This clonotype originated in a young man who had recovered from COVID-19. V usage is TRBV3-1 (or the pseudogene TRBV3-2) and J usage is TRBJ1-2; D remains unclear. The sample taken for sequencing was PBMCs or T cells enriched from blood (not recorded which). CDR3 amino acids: CASSQSGKPRDYGYTF. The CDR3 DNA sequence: TGTGCCAGCAGCCAAAGCGGGAAGCCGAGGGACTATGGCTACACCTTC.